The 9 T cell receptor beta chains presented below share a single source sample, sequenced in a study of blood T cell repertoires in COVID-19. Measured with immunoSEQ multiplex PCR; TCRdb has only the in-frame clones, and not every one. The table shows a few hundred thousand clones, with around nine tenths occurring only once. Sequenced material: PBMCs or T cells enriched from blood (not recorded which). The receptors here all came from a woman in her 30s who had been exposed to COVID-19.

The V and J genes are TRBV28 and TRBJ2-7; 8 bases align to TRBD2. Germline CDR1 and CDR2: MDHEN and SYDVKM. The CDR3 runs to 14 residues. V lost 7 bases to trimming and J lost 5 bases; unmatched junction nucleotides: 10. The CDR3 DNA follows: TGTGCCAGCACCGAACCCGGGAGGGCCGACGAGCAGTACTTC. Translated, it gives CASTEPGRADEQYF.

CDR3 sequence reads: CASSVGQFSYEQYF. The CDR3 coding sequence is TGTGCCAGCAGCGTAGGGCAGTTCTCCTACGAGCAGTACTTC. V gene TRBV9 combines with J gene TRBJ2-7; D is unresolved. The V and J ends lost 0 bases and 0 bases respectively, with 7 bases between them. The CDR3 extends over 14 amino acids. The germline CDR1 and CDR2 sequences are SGDLS and YYNGEE.

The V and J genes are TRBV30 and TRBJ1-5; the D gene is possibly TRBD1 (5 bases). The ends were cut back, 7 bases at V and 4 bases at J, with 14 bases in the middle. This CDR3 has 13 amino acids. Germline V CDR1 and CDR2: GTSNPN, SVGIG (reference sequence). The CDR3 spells CASTRGENQPQHF. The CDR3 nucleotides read TGTGCCTCGACACGGGGGGAAAATCAGCCCCAGCATTTT.

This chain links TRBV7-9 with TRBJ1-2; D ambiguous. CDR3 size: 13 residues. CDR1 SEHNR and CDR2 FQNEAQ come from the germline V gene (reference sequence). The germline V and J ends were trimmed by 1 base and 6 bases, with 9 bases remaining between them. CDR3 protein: CASSLGALNGYTF. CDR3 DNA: TGTGCCAGCAGCTTAGGGGCCTTGAATGGCTACACCTTC.

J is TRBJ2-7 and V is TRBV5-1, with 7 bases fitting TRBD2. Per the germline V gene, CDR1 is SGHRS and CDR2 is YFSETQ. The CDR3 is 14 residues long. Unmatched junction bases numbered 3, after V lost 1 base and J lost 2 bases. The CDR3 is CASSLRDYAYEQYF. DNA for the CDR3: TGCGCCAGCAGCTTGCGGGACTACGCCTACGAGCAGTACTTC.

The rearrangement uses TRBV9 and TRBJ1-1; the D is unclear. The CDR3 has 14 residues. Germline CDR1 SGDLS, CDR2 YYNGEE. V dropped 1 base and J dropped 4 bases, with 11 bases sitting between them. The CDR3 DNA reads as TGTGCCAGCAGCGTAATGTTAGAGGGCACTGAAGCTTTCTTT. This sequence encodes CASSVMLEGTEAFF.

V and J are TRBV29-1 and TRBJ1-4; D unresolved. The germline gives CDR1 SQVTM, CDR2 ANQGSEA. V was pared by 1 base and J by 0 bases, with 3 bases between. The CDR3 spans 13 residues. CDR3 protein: CSVEAATNEKLFF. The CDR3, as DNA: TGCAGCGTTGAAGCCGCAACTAATGAAAAACTGTTTTTT. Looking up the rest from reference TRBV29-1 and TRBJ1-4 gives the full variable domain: SAVISQKPSRDICQRGTSLTIQCQVDSQVTMMFWYRQQPGQSLTLIATANQGSEATYESGFVIDKFPISRPNLTFSTLTVSNMSPEDSSIYLCSVEAATNEKLFFGSGTQLSVL.

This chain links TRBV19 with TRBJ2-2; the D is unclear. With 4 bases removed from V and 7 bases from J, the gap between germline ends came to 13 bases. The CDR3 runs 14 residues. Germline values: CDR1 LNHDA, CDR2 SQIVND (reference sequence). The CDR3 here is CASSKAGGIGELFF. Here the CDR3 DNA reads TGTGCCAGTAGTAAAGCTGGTGGTATCGGGGAGCTGTTTTTT.

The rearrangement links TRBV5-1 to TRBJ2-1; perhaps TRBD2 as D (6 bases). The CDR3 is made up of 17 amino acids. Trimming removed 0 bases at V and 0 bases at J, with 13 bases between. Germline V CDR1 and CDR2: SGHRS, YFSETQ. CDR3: CASSLVFGGISYNEQFF. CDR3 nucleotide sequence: TGCGCCAGCAGCTTGGTATTCGGCGGGATCTCCTACAATGAGCAGTTCTTC. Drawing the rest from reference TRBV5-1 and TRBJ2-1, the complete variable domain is KAGVTQTPRYLIKTRGQQVTLSCSPISGHRSVSWYQQTPGQGLQFLFEYFSETQRNKGNFPGRFSGRQFSNSRSEMNVSTLELGDSALYLCASSLVFGGISYNEQFFGPGTRLTVL.